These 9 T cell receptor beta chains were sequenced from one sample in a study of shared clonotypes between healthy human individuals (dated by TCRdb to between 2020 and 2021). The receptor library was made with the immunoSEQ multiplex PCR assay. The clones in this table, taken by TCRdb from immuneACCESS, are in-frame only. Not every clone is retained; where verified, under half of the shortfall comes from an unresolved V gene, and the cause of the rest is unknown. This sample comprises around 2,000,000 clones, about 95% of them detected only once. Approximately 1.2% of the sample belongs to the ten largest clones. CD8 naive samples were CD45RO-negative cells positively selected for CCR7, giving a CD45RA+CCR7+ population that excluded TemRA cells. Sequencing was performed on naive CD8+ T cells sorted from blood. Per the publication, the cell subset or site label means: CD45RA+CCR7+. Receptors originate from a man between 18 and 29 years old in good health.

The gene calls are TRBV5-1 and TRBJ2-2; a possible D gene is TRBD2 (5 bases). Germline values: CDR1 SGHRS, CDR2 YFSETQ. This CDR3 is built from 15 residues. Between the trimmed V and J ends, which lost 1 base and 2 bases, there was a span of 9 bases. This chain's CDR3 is CASSLRSGNTGELFF. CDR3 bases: TGCGCCAGCAGCTTGCGGTCGGGAAACACCGGGGAGCTGTTTTTT.

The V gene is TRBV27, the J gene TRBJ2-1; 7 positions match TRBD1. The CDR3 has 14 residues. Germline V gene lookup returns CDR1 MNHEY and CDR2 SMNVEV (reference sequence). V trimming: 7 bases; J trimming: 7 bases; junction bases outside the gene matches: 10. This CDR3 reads CASTTLDRVNEQFF. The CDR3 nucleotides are TGTGCCAGCACCACCTTAGACAGGGTTAATGAGCAGTTCTTC.

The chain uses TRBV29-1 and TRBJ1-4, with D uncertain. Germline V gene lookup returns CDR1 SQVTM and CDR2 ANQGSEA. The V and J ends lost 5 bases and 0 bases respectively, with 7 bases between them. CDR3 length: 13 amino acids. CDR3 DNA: TGCAGCGTTCGCGAGGCAACTAATGAAAAACTGTTTTTT. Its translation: CSVREATNEKLFF.

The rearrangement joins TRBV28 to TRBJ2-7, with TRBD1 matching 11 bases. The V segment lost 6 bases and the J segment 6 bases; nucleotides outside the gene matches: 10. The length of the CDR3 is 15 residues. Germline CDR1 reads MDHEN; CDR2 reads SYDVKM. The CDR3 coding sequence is TGTGCCAGCAGGCCTACCGGGACAGGGGGTATCGAGCAGTACTTC. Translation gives CASRPTGTGGIEQYF.

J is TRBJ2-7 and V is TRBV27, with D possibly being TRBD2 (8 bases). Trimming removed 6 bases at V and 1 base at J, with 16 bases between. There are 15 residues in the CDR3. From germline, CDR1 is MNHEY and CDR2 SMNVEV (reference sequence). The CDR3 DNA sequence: TGTGCCAGCAGCGGGAGGGGGCGAGGGTCCTACGAGCAGTACTTC. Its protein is CASSGRGRGSYEQYF.

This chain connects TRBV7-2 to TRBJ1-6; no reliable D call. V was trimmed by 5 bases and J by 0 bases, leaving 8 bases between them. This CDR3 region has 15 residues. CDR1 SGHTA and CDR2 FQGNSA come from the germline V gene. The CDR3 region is CASSAESSYNSPLHF. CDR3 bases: TGTGCCAGCAGCGCAGAGAGCTCCTATAATTCACCCCTCCACTTT.

The CDR3 is CASSYSAGAGTEAFF. CDR3 coding DNA: TGTGCCAGCAGTTACTCGGCCGGGGCCGGCACTGAAGCTTTCTTT. The chain links TRBV6-5 to TRBJ1-1; maybe TRBD1 (5 bases). There are 15 residues in the CDR3. Germline CDR1 reads MNHEY; CDR2 reads SVGAGI. V lost 0 bases to trimming and J lost 4 bases, with 12 bases between them.

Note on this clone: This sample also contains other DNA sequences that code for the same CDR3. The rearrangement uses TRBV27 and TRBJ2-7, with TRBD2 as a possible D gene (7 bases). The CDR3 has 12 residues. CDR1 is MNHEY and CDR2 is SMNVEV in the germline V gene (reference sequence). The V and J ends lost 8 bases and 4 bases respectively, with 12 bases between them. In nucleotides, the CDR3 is TGTGCCAGCTCGGGGGGCACTTACGAGCAGTACTTC. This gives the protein CASSGGTYEQYF.

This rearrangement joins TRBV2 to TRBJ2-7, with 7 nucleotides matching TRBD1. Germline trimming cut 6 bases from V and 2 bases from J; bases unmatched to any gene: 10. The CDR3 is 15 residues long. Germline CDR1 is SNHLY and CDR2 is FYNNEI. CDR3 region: CASRETQGEAYEQYF. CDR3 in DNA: TGTGCCAGCAGGGAAACGCAGGGGGAAGCCTACGAGCAGTACTTC.